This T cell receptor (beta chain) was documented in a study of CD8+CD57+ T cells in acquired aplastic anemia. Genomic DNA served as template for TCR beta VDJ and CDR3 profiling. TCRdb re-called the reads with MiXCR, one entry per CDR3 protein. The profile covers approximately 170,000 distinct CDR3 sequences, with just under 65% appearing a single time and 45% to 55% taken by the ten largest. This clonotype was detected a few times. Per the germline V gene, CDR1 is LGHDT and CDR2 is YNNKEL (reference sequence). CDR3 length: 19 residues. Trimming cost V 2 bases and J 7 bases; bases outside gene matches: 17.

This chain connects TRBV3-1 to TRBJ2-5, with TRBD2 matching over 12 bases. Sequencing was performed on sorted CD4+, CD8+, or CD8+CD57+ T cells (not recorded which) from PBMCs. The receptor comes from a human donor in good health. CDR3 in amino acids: CASSQTIGLAGLNVGTQYF. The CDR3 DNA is TGTGCCAGCAGCCAAACAATTGGACTAGCGGGATTGAATGTCGGGACCCAGTACTTC.